Following are 32 T cell receptor beta chains from one sample sequenced in a study of blood T cell repertoires in COVID-19. The assay was immunoSEQ multiplex PCR, and TCRdb's table has in-frame clones only and misses some. The table includes roughly 250,000 clones, roughly three quarters detected once. Input material: peripheral blood. These receptor sequences come from a woman aged 40 to 50 with active or convalescent COVID-19.

The gene calls are TRBV9 and TRBJ2-2; TRBD2 agrees at 7 bases. CDR3 length: 15 residues. Trimming cost V 4 bases and J 4 bases; bases outside gene matches: 7. CDR1 is SGDLS and CDR2 is YYNGEE in the germline V gene. CDR3: CASSPPAGVTGELFF. For the CDR3, the DNA is TGTGCCAGCAGCCCTCCGGCGGGGGTCACCGGGGAGCTGTTTTTT.

This clone has at least ten counts. The chain carries TRBV19 and TRBJ2-1; TRBD2 agrees at 9 bases. The V gene end was trimmed by 3 bases and the J gene end by 7 bases; junction bases not matched to a gene: 7. CDR3 length: 15 residues. CDR1 LNHDA and CDR2 SQIVND come from the germline V gene (reference sequence). Here the CDR3 reads CASSISGGSKNEQFF. Written as DNA, the CDR3 is TGTGCCAGTAGTATCAGCGGGGGGTCCAAGAATGAGCAGTTCTTC.

This clone was counted at least ten times. This sequence joins TRBV9 and TRBJ2-1; possible D gene TRBD1, 5 bases. The germline gives CDR1 SGDLS, CDR2 YYNGEE. The CDR3 has 15 residues. The ends were cut back, 3 bases at V and 1 base at J, with 11 bases in the middle. CDR3 residues: CASSGYRSSYNEQFF. Here the CDR3 DNA reads TGTGCCAGCAGCGGTTACAGGAGTTCCTACAATGAGCAGTTCTTC.

This clone was counted only a few times. This chain joins TRBV12-3 or TRBV12-4 and TRBJ1-2; TRBD1 agrees at 8 bases. V lost 4 bases, J lost 4 bases, and 2 bases stayed unmatched. The CDR3 length is 13 residues. In DNA form, the CDR3 reads TGTGCCAGCAGTTCGGGACAGGCCTATGGCTACACCTTC. Translation gives CASSSGQAYGYTF.

This chain uses TRBV11-2 with TRBJ1-1; TRBD1 matches at 11 bases. Per germline, CDR1 SGHAT and CDR2 FQNNGV. CDR3 length: 18 amino acids. After removal of 2 bases from V and 3 bases from J, the junction contained 11 bases not matched to a gene. CDR3 loop: CASSLLGQGVNGDTEAFF. The CDR3 coding sequence is TGTGCCAGCAGCTTACTGGGACAGGGGGTAAACGGGGACACTGAAGCTTTCTTT.

This chain links TRBV28 with TRBJ1-1; D remains unclear. Germline lookup yields CDR1 MDHEN and CDR2 SYDVKM. Trimming took off 4 bases at V and 1 base at J, with 13 bases between the two ends. The CDR3 covers 15 residues. The CDR3 loop reads CASSSLVSRNTEAFF. The CDR3 DNA follows: TGTGCCAGCAGTTCCCTAGTAAGTAGGAACACTGAAGCTTTCTTT. The full variable domain, in which reference TRBV28 and TRBJ1-1 provide the parts outside the CDR3, is DVKVTQSSRYLVKRTGEKVFLECVQDMDHENMFWYRQDPGLGLRLIYFSYDVKMKEKGDIPEGYSVSREKKERFSLILESASTNQTSMYLCASSSLVSRNTEAFFGQGTRLTVV.

The chain is built from TRBV3-1 (or the pseudogene TRBV3-2) and TRBJ2-7; 10 bases agree with TRBD2. CDR1 is LGHDT and CDR2 is YNNKEL in the germline V gene (reference sequence). The CDR3 length is 15 residues. Losses at the gene ends were 4 bases for V and 3 bases for J; bases not matched to a gene: 6. CDR3 sequence reads: CASSPTGLADYEQYF. The CDR3 region has the DNA TGTGCCAGCAGCCCGACTGGACTAGCGGACTACGAGCAGTACTTC.

The V call is TRBV19, the J call TRBJ1-2; 8 positions match TRBD1. Trimming removed 9 bases from V and 3 bases from J; junction bases left unmatched: 6. The germline V gene encodes CDR1 LNHDA and CDR2 SQIVND (reference sequence). CDR3 length: 13 amino acids. Here the CDR3 reads CASVQGAYYGYTF. In DNA, the CDR3 is TGTGCCAGCGTTCAGGGGGCTTACTATGGCTACACCTTC. Variable domain in full (rest from reference TRBV19 and TRBJ1-2): DGGITQSPKYLFRKEGQNVTLSCEQNLNHDAMYWYRQDPGQGLRLIYYSQIVNDFQKGDIAEGYSVSREKKESFPLTVTSAQKNPTAFYLCASVQGAYYGYTFGSGTRLTVV.

V is TRBV6-5 and J is TRBJ2-7; tentatively, D is TRBD1 (5 bases). Germline V gene data show CDR1 as MNHEY and CDR2 as SVGAGI. The CDR3 sequence is 11 residues long. V dropped 11 bases and J dropped 0 bases, with 8 bases sitting between them. CDR3 sequence reads: CASGRSYEQYF. CDR3 coding DNA: TGTGCCTCAGGGCGCTCCTACGAGCAGTACTTC.

This sequence joins TRBV2 and TRBJ2-7; 11 nucleotides align to TRBD1. Germline V gene sequence: CDR1 SNHLY, CDR2 FYNNEI. The CDR3 is 13 residues long. J lost 4 bases, V lost 10 bases, and 6 bases had no gene match. The CDR3 DNA follows: TGTGCCACCAGGACAGGGGGCGCGTACGAGCAGTACTTC. Amino acids: CATRTGGAYEQYF.

V gene TRBV27 combines with J gene TRBJ1-2, with a weak D call TRBD1 (6 bases). This CDR3 spans 13 amino acids. Deletions cut 1 base from V and 7 bases from J, with 10 bases between. The germline gives CDR1 MNHEY, CDR2 SMNVEV (reference sequence). CDR3 DNA: TGTGCCAGCAGTTTATTGGGGGCAGGTGGCTACACCTTC. This gives the protein CASSLLGAGGYTF.

The chain combines TRBV14 with TRBJ1-2; no definite D call. CDR1 is SGHDN and CDR2 is FVKESK in the germline V gene. Trimming stripped 4 bases from V and 8 bases from J, with 20 bases between. This CDR3 is built from 15 residues. CDR3 sequence (DNA): TGTGCCAGCAGCCCCGAGTGGGTCCGTAATAGCGGCTACACCTTC. Its protein is CASSPEWVRNSGYTF.

V and J are TRBV12-3 or TRBV12-4 and TRBJ1-1, with D unclear. Trimming cost V 2 bases and J 1 base, with 5 bases left between them. This CDR3 is built from 13 residues. CDR3 sequence reads: CASSLPGNTEAFF. The CDR3 DNA is TGTGCCAGCAGTTTACCGGGGAACACTGAAGCTTTCTTT.

This chain connects TRBV7-2 to TRBJ2-1; 8 bases are a match to TRBD2. V shed 6 bases, J shed 6 bases, and the junction held 10 bases outside the gene matches. The CDR3 has 15 residues. Per germline, CDR1 SGHTA and CDR2 FQGNSA. CDR3 sequence: CASSPLRGVSNEQFF. The CDR3 bases are TGTGCCAGCAGTCCCCTGCGGGGGGTAAGCAATGAGCAGTTCTTC.

This clone was seen at least ten times. The chain carries TRBV7-9 and TRBJ2-7, with 8 bases that match TRBD1. From germline, CDR1 is SEHNR and CDR2 FQNEAQ (reference sequence). This CDR3 comprises 15 residues. Losses at the gene ends were 0 bases for V and 3 bases for J; bases not matched to a gene: 4. This CDR3 is CASSLAPQGDYEQYF. The CDR3 DNA reads TGTGCCAGCAGCTTAGCTCCACAGGGGGACTACGAGCAGTACTTC.

CDR3 nucleotide sequence: TGTGCCAGCAGTTTGCCTCCTAGACGGAGCTCCTACAATGAGCAGTTCTTC. Amino acids: CASSLPPRRSSYNEQFF. This chain links TRBV27 with TRBJ2-1; no firm D call. The CDR3 runs to 17 residues. The V gene's germline CDR1 is MNHEY and CDR2 SMNVEV (reference sequence). V shed 3 bases and J shed 0 bases, with 15 bases lying between them.

J is TRBJ1-5 and V is TRBV6-1; TRBD1 is a possible D gene (6 bases). The CDR3 length is 16 residues. With 3 bases removed from V and 1 base from J, the gap between germline ends came to 13 bases. Germline loops: CDR1 MNHNS, CDR2 SASEGT. Here the CDR3 DNA reads TGTGCCAGCAGTGACCTTCTTAGGGGGAGCAATCAGCCCCAGCATTTT. Encoded protein: CASSDLLRGSNQPQHF.

This chain joins TRBV19 and TRBJ1-5; D is unclear. CDR3 length: 15 residues. CDR1 LNHDA and CDR2 SQIVND come from the germline V gene (reference sequence). V dropped 5 bases and J dropped 4 bases, with 15 bases sitting between them. DNA for the CDR3: TGTGCCAGTAGTCCTTGGGGAGGTGAGAATCAGCCCCAGCATTTT. The encoded protein is CASSPWGGENQPQHF.

This sequence joins TRBV19 and TRBJ1-4; D remains unclear. V lost 1 base and J lost 6, with 9 bases in between. CDR1 is LNHDA, CDR2 SQIVND, per germline (reference sequence). The CDR3 totals 14 residues. This CDR3 is CASSIAWRYEKLFF. The CDR3 DNA is TGTGCCAGTAGTATAGCTTGGCGGTATGAAAAACTGTTTTTT.

V is TRBV9 and J is TRBJ2-6; the D is unclear. Deletions cut 4 bases from V and 4 bases from J, with 6 bases between. The CDR3 consists of 13 residues. The germline V gene encodes CDR1 SGDLS and CDR2 YYNGEE. The CDR3 DNA reads as TGTGCCAGCAGCCCCTCGGGGGCCAACGTCCTGACTTTC. Encoded protein: CASSPSGANVLTF.

The CDR3 DNA reads as TGTGCCAGCAGTTCCATGAACACTGAAGCTTTCTTT. Protein: CASSSMNTEAFF. The V call is TRBV28, the J call TRBJ1-1, with D unclear. Between the trimmed V and J ends, which lost 4 bases and 0 bases, there was a span of 3 bases. The length of the CDR3 is 12 residues. Germline CDR1 and CDR2: MDHEN and SYDVKM.

The chain recombines TRBV6-6 with TRBJ2-7; 10 bases are shared with TRBD1. V dropped 5 bases and J dropped 3; count of bases not matched to a gene: 4. In germline, CDR1 is MNHNY, CDR2 SVGAGI (reference sequence). The length of the CDR3 is 14 residues. The CDR3 DNA is TGTGCCAGCAGTCACCGGACAGGGGGCTACGAGCAGTACTTC. Its protein is CASSHRTGGYEQYF.

The genes are TRBV5-1 and TRBJ2-1; D may be TRBD1 (6 bases). In germline, CDR1 is SGHRS, CDR2 YFSETQ. The V and J ends lost 6 bases and 10 bases respectively, with 20 bases between them. This CDR3 contains 14 residues. CDR3 DNA sequence: TGCGCCAGCAACCCCCCGCTCGATACAGGGGAGCAGTTCTTC. It specifies CASNPPLDTGEQFF.

This sequence joins TRBV4-2 and TRBJ2-7; TRBD1 matches at 7 bases. Trimming took 0 bases from V and 2 from J; bases not matched to a gene: 10. Germline CDR1 is LGHNA and CDR2 is YNFKEQ. This CDR3 region has 17 residues. CDR3 protein: CASSQDSKQGVAYEQYF. The DNA for the CDR3 is TGTGCCAGCAGCCAAGATTCGAAGCAGGGGGTGGCCTACGAGCAGTACTTC.

The chain is built from TRBV19 and TRBJ1-5; tentative D call: TRBD1 (6 bases). Germline CDR1 reads LNHDA; CDR2 reads SQIVND (reference sequence). This CDR3 region has 15 residues. V lost 1 base and J lost 7, with 14 bases in between. This CDR3 reads CASSIASGVGQPQHF. The CDR3 DNA reads TGTGCCAGTAGTATAGCCTCAGGGGTGGGACAGCCCCAGCATTTT.

This clone was counted a single time. CDR3 amino acids: CASSFYYRTSGKNEQYF. In DNA form, the CDR3 reads TGTGCCAGCAGCTTCTATTACCGGACTAGCGGGAAGAACGAGCAGTACTTC. The rearrangement links TRBV5-4 to TRBJ2-7; 12 nucleotides agree with TRBD2. Trimming removed 2 bases from V and 5 bases from J; junction bases left unmatched: 11. This CDR3 spans 17 amino acids. Germline assignment: CDR1 SGHNT and CDR2 YYREEE (reference sequence).

The chain couples TRBV6-1 to TRBJ1-2; TRBD1 agrees at 9 bases. J gave up 3 bases and V 4 bases, and 9 bases lay outside the gene matches. The CDR3 extends over 16 amino acids. Germline V CDR1 and CDR2: MNHNS, SASEGT. The CDR3 sequence is CASSVGQGRPHYGYTF. CDR3 nucleotide sequence: TGTGCCAGCAGTGTTGGACAGGGGCGTCCTCACTATGGCTACACCTTC.

The CDR3 here is CASSLGGAPYEQYF. The DNA of the CDR3 is TGCGCCAGCAGCCTTGGGGGGGCTCCCTACGAGCAGTACTTC. The rearrangement links TRBV5-1 to TRBJ2-7, with D possibly being TRBD2 (7 bases). Trimming shortened V by 4 bases and J by 2 bases, and 13 bases separated the two germline ends. CDR1 and CDR2 (germline): SGHRS, YFSETQ. This CDR3 is built from 14 residues.

In its sample, this clone was seen once. V and J are TRBV5-1 and TRBJ1-1; 7 nucleotides agree with TRBD1. V dropped 0 bases and J dropped 0; count of bases not matched to a gene: 5. The CDR3 is made up of 16 amino acids. Germline CDR1 reads SGHRS; CDR2 reads YFSETQ. The CDR3 sequence: CASSLGTGQMNTEAFF. DNA for the CDR3: TGCGCCAGCAGCTTGGGAACGGGACAGATGAACACTGAAGCTTTCTTT.

The chain joins TRBV6-1 to TRBJ1-5; D gene uncertain. V gave up 2 bases and J gave up 2 bases, with 13 bases separating them. Germline lookup yields CDR1 MNHNS and CDR2 SASEGT. This CDR3 is 16 amino acids long. In nucleotides, the CDR3 is TGTGCCAGCAGTGAAAAAACGGGTCTACGCAATCAGCCCCAGCATTTT. It codes for CASSEKTGLRNQPQHF.

CDR3 in DNA: TGTGCCAGCAGTCCCGTGGGGGGAGGACTGTTTTTT. It is translated as CASSPVGGGLFF. This chain uses TRBV6-5 with TRBJ1-4; weak D call: TRBD1 (5 bases). CDR1 is MNHEY and CDR2 is SVGAGI in the germline V gene. The CDR3 length is 12 residues. V was trimmed by 5 bases and J by 13 bases, leaving 14 bases between them.

The rearrangement joins TRBV13 to TRBJ1-5, with 9 bases that match TRBD1. CDR3 length equals 15 residues. V lost 3 bases and J lost 7; bases outside the gene matches: 7. Looked up from germline, CDR1 is PRHDT and CDR2 is FYEKMQ (reference sequence). CDR3 residues: CASSFSGQGGQPQHF. The CDR3 DNA reads TGTGCCAGCAGCTTTTCGGGACAGGGTGGGCAGCCCCAGCATTTT.